This TCR beta chain was obtained from a study of regulatory T cells in long-lasting Graves disease. Study-wide context: Graves' patients who were just diagnosed had used antithyroid drugs for under 3 months.

Both iRepertoire HTBI primers and Arm-PCR of CDR3 regions were used to build the TCR beta libraries. TCRdb processed the multiplex PCR reads anew with MiXCR; each CDR3 protein has one entry. Of about 560,000 distinct CDR3 sequences in the sample, around 15% were seen once. Time point specified: newly diagnosed GD, antithyroid drugs for less than 3 months. PBMC-extracted RNA yielded the TCR library. Looked up from germline, CDR1 is MNHNS and CDR2 is SASEGT. V dropped 7 bases and J dropped 2 bases, with 10 bases sitting between them. The CDR3 totals 13 residues. Another study also made use of these data, one on T cells in Graves' hyperthyroidism and ophthalmopathy. According to that study: Initially, a first-round RT-PCR of the TCR CDR3 employed the HTBI primer set. Researchers found most expanded thyroid clonotypes above 0.001 in blood as well.

The chain employs TRBV6-1 and TRBJ2-3; perhaps D is TRBD1 or TRBD2 (6 bases each). This clonotype was sampled from a man younger than 30 with Graves disease. Sequenced here: peripheral blood mononuclear cells (PBMCs), sampled at new diagnosis, from a patient treated with antithyroid drugs. The CDR3 spells CASKTGATDTQYF. In DNA form, the CDR3 reads TGTGCCAGCAAAACGGGGGCCACAGATACGCAGTATTTT.